Relative to its sample, the clone carrying this T cell receptor (beta chain) is large (0.1 to 1%). MiXCR was run by TCRdb on the PCR reads, yielding one entry per CDR3 protein. The sample includes 3,000 to 3,500 distinct CDR3 sequences, over 15% seen only once; the top ten take about 25%. This sample stems from a study of tumor-infiltrating lymphocytes in oesophageal squamous cell carcinoma. What was sequenced was esophageal tumor tissue. The clonotype was recovered from a male donor with esophageal squamous cell carcinoma.

The CDR3 coding sequence is TGTGCCAGCAGCTTAGTTACCGGGCTGGCCAAAAACATTCAGTACTTC. Encoded protein: CASSLVTGLAKNIQYF. The J gene is TRBJ2-4, the V gene TRBV7-2, with D unresolved. V was trimmed by 1 base and J by 1 base, leaving 11 bases between them. CDR3 length: 16 amino acids. Germline-derived CDR1 and CDR2 are SGHTA and FQGNSA.